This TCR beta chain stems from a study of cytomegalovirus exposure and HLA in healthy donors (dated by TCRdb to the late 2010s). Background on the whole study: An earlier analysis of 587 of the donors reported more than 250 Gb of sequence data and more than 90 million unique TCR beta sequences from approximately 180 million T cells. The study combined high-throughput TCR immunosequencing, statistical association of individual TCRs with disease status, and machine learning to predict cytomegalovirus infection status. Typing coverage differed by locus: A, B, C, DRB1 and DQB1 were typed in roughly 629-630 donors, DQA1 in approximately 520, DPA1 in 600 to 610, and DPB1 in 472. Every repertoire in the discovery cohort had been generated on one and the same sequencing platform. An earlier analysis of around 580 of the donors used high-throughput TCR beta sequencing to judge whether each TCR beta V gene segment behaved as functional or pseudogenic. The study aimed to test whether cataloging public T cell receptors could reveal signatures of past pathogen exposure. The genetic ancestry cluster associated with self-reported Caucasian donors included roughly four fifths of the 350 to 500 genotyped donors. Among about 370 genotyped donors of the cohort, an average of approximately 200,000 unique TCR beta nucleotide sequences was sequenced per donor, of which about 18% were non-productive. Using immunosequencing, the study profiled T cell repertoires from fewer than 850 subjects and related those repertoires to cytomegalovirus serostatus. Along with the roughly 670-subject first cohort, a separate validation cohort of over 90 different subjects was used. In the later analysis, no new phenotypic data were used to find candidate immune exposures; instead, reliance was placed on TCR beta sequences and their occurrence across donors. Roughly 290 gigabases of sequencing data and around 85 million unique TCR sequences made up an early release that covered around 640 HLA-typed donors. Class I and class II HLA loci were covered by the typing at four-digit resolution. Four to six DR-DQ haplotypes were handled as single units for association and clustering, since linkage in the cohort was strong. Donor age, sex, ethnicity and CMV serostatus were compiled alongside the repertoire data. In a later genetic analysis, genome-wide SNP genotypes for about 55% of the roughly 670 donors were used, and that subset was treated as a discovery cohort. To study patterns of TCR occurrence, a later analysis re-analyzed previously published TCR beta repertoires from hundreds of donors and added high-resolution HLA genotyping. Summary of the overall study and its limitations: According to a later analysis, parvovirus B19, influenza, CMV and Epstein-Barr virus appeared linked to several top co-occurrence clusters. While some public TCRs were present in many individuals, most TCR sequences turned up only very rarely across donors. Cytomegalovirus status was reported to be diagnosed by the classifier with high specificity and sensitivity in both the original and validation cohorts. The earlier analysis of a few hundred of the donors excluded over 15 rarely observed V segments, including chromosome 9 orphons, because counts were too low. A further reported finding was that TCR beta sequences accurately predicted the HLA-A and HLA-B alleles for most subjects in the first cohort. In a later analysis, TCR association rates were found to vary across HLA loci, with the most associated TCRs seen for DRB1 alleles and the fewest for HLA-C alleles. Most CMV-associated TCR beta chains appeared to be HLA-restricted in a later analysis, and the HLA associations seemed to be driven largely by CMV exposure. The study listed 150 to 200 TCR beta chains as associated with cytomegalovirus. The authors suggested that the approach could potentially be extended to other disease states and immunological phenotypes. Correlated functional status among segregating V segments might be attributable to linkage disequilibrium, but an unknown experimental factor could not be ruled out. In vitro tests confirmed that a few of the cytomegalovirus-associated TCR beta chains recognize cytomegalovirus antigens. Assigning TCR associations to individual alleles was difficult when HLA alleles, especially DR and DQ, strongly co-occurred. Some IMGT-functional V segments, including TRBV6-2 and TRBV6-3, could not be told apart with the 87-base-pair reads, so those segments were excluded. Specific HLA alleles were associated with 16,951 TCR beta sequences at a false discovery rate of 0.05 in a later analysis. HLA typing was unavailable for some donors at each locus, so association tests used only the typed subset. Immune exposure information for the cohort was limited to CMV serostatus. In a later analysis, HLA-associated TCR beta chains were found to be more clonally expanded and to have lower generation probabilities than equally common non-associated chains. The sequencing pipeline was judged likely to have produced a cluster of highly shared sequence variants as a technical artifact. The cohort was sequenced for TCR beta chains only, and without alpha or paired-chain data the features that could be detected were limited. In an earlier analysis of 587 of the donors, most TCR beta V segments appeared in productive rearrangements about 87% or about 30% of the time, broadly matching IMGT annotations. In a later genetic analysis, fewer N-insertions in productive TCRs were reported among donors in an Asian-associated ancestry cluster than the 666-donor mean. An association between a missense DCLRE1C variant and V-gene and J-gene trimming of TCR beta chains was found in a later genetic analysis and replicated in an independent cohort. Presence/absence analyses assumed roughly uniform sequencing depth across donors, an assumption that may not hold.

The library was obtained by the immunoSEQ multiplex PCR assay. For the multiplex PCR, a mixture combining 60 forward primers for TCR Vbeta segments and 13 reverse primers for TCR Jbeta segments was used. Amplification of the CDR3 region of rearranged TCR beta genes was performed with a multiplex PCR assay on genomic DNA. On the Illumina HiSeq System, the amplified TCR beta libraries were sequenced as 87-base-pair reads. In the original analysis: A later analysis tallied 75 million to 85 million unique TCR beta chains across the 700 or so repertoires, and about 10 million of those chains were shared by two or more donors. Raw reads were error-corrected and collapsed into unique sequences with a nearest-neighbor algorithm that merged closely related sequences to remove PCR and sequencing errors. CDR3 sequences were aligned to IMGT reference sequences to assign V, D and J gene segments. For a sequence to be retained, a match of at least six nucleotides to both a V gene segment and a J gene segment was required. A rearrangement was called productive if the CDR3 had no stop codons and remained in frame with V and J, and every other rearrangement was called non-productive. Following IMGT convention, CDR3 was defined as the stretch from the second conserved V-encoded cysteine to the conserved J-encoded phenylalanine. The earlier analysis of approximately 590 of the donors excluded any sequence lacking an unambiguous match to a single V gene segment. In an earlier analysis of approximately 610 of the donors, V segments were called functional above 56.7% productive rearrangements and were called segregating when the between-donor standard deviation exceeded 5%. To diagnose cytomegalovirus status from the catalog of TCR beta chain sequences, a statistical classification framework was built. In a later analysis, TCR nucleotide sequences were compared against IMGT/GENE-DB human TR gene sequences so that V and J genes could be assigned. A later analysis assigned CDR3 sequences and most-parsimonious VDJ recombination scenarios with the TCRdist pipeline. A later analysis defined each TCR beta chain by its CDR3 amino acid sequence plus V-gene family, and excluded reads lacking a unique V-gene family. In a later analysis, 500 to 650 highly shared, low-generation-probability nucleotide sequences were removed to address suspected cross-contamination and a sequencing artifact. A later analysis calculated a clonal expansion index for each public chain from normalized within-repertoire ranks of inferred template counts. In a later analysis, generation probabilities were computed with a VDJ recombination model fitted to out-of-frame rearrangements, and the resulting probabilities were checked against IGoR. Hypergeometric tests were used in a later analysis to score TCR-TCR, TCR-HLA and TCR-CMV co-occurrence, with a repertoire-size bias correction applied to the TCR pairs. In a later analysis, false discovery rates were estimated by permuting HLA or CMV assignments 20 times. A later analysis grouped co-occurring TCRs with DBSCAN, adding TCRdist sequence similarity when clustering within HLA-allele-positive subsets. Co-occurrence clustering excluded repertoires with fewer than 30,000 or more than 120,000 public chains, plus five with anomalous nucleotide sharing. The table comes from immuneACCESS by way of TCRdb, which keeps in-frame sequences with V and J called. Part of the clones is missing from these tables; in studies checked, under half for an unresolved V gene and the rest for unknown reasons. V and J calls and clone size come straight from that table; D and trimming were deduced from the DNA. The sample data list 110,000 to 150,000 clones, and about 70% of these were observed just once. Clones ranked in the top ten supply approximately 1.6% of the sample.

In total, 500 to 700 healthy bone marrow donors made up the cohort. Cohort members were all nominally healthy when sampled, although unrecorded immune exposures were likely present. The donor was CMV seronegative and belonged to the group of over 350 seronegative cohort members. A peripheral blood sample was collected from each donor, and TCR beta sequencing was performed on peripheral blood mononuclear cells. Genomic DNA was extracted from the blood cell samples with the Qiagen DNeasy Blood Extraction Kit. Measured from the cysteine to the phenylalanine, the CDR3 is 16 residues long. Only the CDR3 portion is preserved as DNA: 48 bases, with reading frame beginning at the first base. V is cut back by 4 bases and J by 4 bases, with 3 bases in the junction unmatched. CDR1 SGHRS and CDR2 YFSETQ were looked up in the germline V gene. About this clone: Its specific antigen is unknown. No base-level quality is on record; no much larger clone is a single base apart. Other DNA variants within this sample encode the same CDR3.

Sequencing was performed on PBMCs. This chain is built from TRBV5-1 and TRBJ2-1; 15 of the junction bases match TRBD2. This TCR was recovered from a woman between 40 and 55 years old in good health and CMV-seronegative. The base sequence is TGCGCCAGCAGCCCCGGGACTAGCGGGGGGTACAATGAGCAGTTCTTC. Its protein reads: CASSPGTSGGYNEQFF.